This T cell receptor (beta chain) was observed in a study of blood T cell repertoires in COVID-19. In the original workflow: Scientists estimated how many nucleated cells there were by amplifying reference gene primers. The method was immunoSEQ multiplex PCR; TCRdb's version includes in-frame clones alone and lacks a portion of them. Clone size and V and J calls were adopted from that table, with D and trimming inferred from the DNA. Among around 100,000 clones listed, more than 75% were seen once. V was pared by 7 bases and J by 5 bases, with 5 bases of the junction left unmatched. The CDR3 extends over 12 amino acids. CDR1 and CDR2 (germline): SQVTM, ANQGSEA.

The receptor's source is a man younger than 45 in a cohort sampled during active COVID-19. This chain joins TRBV29-1 and TRBJ2-7, with 10 bases aligning to TRBD1. The specimen was peripheral blood. The CDR3 region has the DNA TGCAGCGGGACCGGGACAGGGGACGAGCAGTACTTC. Protein: CSGTGTGDEQYF.